Listed here are 30 T cell receptor beta chains from one sample, sequenced in a study of OX40 agonist ivuxolimab in advanced cancers. The protocol was immunoSEQ multiplex PCR, while the TCRdb copy is restricted to in-frame clones and leaves out a portion. Of fewer than 85,000 clones listed, approximately 86% are singletons. This specimen was CD4+ or CD8+ T cells sorted from blood, taken in a trial of the OX40 agonist ivuxolimab. These receptors all stem from an adult with an advanced solid tumor such as melanoma, head and neck, liver or kidney cancer.

The V and J genes are TRBV19 and TRBJ2-7, with D possibly TRBD1 on 6 matching bases. The germline gives CDR1 LNHDA, CDR2 SQIVND (reference sequence). Trimming took 3 bases from V and 2 from J, leaving 14 bases between them. The CDR3 is 15 amino acids. CDR3: CASSIQGQATYEQYF. Here the CDR3 DNA reads TGTGCCAGTAGTATTCAGGGGCAGGCCACCTACGAGCAGTACTTC.

V is TRBV7-2 and J is TRBJ2-3; 8 bases agree with TRBD2. The V and J ends lost 2 bases and 6 bases, in that order; junction bases with no gene match: 7. Per germline, CDR1 SGHTA and CDR2 FQGNSA. The CDR3 has 15 residues. The CDR3 DNA is TGTGCCAGCAGCTTAAGGGACGGGAGGGTGGATACGCAGTATTTT. Protein product: CASSLRDGRVDTQYF.

This chain joins TRBV28 and TRBJ1-6; no definite D call. Trimming removed 2 bases at V and 9 bases at J, with 11 bases between. The CDR3 loop spans 14 amino acids. Germline V gene data show CDR1 as MDHEN and CDR2 as SYDVKM. The CDR3 DNA reads TGTGCCAGCAGTTTAAGGAGGGTTGCTTCACCCCTCCACTTT. Translation gives CASSLRRVASPLHF.

The rearrangement links TRBV6-1 to TRBJ2-7; D might be TRBD1 (5 bases). From germline, CDR1 is MNHNS and CDR2 SASEGT. V was trimmed by 6 bases and J by 3 bases, leaving 12 bases between them. This CDR3 spans 13 amino acids. The CDR3 here is CASRGDSRYEQYF. CDR3 sequence (DNA): TGTGCCAGCAGGGGCGACAGTCGCTACGAGCAGTACTTC.

The chain couples TRBV11-2 to TRBJ2-2; D gene uncertain. CDR3 length equals 16 residues. V was cut by 2 bases and J by 0 bases, with 10 bases left in between. Per germline, CDR1 SGHAT and CDR2 FQNNGV. The CDR3 is CASSLYGVPNTGELFF. CDR3 nucleotide sequence: TGTGCCAGCAGCTTATATGGGGTCCCGAACACCGGGGAGCTGTTTTTT.

The chain recombines TRBV6-5 with TRBJ1-1; D unresolved. Germline V gene lookup returns CDR1 MNHEY and CDR2 SVGAGI. CDR3 size: 13 residues. V was clipped by 0 bases and J by 8 bases, with 10 bases between them. For the CDR3, the DNA is TGTGCCAGCAGTTACTCACTATGGGGAGAAGCTTTCTTT. Protein product: CASSYSLWGEAFF.

V and J are TRBV16 and TRBJ2-4, with D unresolved. This CDR3 has 14 amino acids. Germline V lookup: CDR1 KGHSY, CDR2 FQNENV. V was trimmed by 0 bases and J by 5 bases, leaving 8 bases between them. The CDR3 DNA follows: TGTGCCAGCAGCCAATCGTACTGGGAAAACATTCAGTACTTC. This gives the protein CASSQSYWENIQYF.

J is TRBJ2-1 and V is TRBV2; possible D gene TRBD2, 6 bases. CDR3 length: 15 residues. The ends were cut back, 5 bases at V and 5 bases at J, with 16 bases in the middle. CDR1 and CDR2 (germline): SNHLY, FYNNEI. CDR3 loop: CASSLSGLSNNEQFF. CDR3 bases: TGTGCCAGCAGTCTTTCGGGACTCTCTAACAATGAGCAGTTCTTC.

Details on this clone: At one end the junction does not follow the germline gene, possibly because of a read error. V and J are TRBV6-7 and TRBJ1-4; no clear D gene. TRBV6-7 is an ORF, with its function uncertain. CDR3 size: 13 residues. The CDR3 loop reads CAGILLVPTFSVF. The DNA for the CDR3 is TGTGCCGGCATCCTTTTAGTCCCAACCTTTTCGGTTTTT.

The chain joins TRBV9 to TRBJ2-4; the D is unclear. This CDR3 has 15 amino acids. Germline V CDR1 and CDR2: SGDLS, YYNGEE. V was shortened by 1 base and J by 0 bases, with 8 bases between the two germline ends. The CDR3 DNA reads as TGTGCCAGCAGCGTAAGCCCTCTAGCCAAAAACATTCAGTACTTC. Translation: CASSVSPLAKNIQYF.

The rearrangement joins TRBV7-9 to TRBJ2-7; D not certain. The CDR3 is made up of 15 amino acids. With 1 base removed from V and 0 bases from J, the gap between germline ends came to 10 bases. The germline gives CDR1 SEHNR, CDR2 FQNEAQ (reference sequence). The CDR3: CASSLVGRSSYEQYF. Here the CDR3 DNA reads TGTGCCAGCAGCTTAGTGGGCAGAAGCTCCTACGAGCAGTACTTC.

V usage is TRBV28 and J usage is TRBJ1-2, with unresolved D. The length of the CDR3 is 11 residues. Trimming removed 6 bases from V and 3 bases from J, with 5 bases in between. The germline gives CDR1 MDHEN, CDR2 SYDVKM. CDR3 nucleotide sequence: TGTGCCAGCAGGGGCGACTATGGCTACACCTTC. This gives the protein CASRGDYGYTF.

This clone showed up just once. This chain uses TRBV7-3 with TRBJ2-2; D is ambiguous. The germline V gene encodes CDR1 SGHTA and CDR2 FQGTGA. The V end was cut by 5 bases, the J end by 2 bases, with 6 bases between. The CDR3 length is 13 residues. The CDR3 nucleotides are TGTGCCAGCAGCGCAGCTAACACCGGGGAGCTGTTTTTT. It codes for CASSAANTGELFF.

This clone showed up just once. The chain carries TRBV12-5 and TRBJ2-2; D is undetermined. This CDR3 spans 13 amino acids. Germline lookup yields CDR1 LGHNT and CDR2 FRNRAP. Deletions cut 3 bases from V and 6 bases from J, with 8 bases between. Here the CDR3 DNA reads TGTGCTAGTGGTTTAATCGGGTCCGGGGAGCTGTTTTTT. As protein: CASGLIGSGELFF.

The chain joins TRBV19 to TRBJ2-5; 9 bases align to TRBD2. Germline V gene data show CDR1 as LNHDA and CDR2 as SQIVND (reference sequence). The CDR3 contains 15 residues. J was trimmed by 1 base and V by 3 bases; bases with no gene match: 3. The CDR3 nucleotides read TGTGCCAGTAGTATTAGCGGGGGAGCCCAAGAGACCCAGTACTTC. Its translation: CASSISGGAQETQYF.

The rearrangement uses TRBV10-2 and TRBJ2-5, with 10 bases matching TRBD2. The germline gives CDR1 WSHSY, CDR2 SAAADI. V lost 6 bases and J lost 5; bases outside the gene matches: 6. CDR3 length equals 14 residues. The CDR3 DNA sequence: TGCGCCAGCAGCGACAGCGGGGGGGCCGAGACCCAGTACTTC. It codes for CASSDSGGAETQYF.

The chain is built from TRBV2 and TRBJ1-1; D gene uncertain. The CDR3 length is 14 residues. The V gene's germline CDR1 is SNHLY and CDR2 FYNNEI. V lost 1 base to trimming and J lost 8 bases, with 14 bases between them. Here the CDR3 reads CASSEGFPGTEAFF. The CDR3 nucleotides read TGTGCCAGCAGTGAAGGGTTCCCCGGCACGGAAGCTTTCTTT.

The rearrangement uses TRBV7-2 and TRBJ1-5, with D hard to call. The ends were cut back, 9 bases at V and 0 bases at J, with 12 bases in the middle. The germline gives CDR1 SGHTA, CDR2 FQGNSA. The length of the CDR3 is 14 residues. The CDR3 nucleotides read TGTGCCAGTCAGAAACGGACTAGCAATCAGCCCCAGCATTTT. Translating it yields CASQKRTSNQPQHF. The entire variable domain, with the rest obtained from reference TRBV7-2 and TRBJ1-5, is as follows: GAGVSQSPSNKVTEKGKDVELRCDPISGHTALYWYRQSLGQGLEFLIYFQGNSAPDKSGLPSDRFSAERTGGSVSTLTIQRTQQEDSAVYLCASQKRTSNQPQHFGDGTRLSIL.

The genes are TRBV18 and TRBJ1-1; maybe TRBD1 (6 bases). Germline V gene lookup returns CDR1 KGHSH and CDR2 LQKENI. Trimming removed 2 bases from V and 11 bases from J, with 21 bases in between. This CDR3 spans 15 amino acids. CDR3 nucleotide sequence: TGTGCCAGCTCACCAAGTCTTCAGGGGCTTGCGGAGGCTTTCTTT. Encoded protein: CASSPSLQGLAEAFF. Complete variable domain (other parts from reference TRBV18 and TRBJ1-1): NAGVMQNPRHLVRRRGQEARLRCSPMKGHSHVYWYRQLPEEGLKFMVYLQKENIIDESGMPKERFSAEFPKEGPSILRIQQVVRGDSAAYFCASSPSLQGLAEAFFGQGTRLTVV.

V and J are TRBV27 and TRBJ1-1, with D uncertain. The germline gives CDR1 MNHEY, CDR2 SMNVEV (reference sequence). Trimming shortened V by 3 bases and J by 8 bases, and 19 bases separated the two germline ends. CDR3 size: 15 residues. In DNA, the CDR3 is TGTGCCAGCAGTTTTACCCCATTAACGGCAGTAGAAGCTTTCTTT. Translation gives CASSFTPLTAVEAFF.

The chain recombines TRBV11-2 with TRBJ1-1; D gene uncertain. CDR3 length: 17 amino acids. V gave up 0 bases and J gave up 0 bases, with 14 bases separating them. Germline V gene data show CDR1 as SGHAT and CDR2 as FQNNGV. CDR3 sequence (DNA): TGTGCCAGCAGCTTAGATCCAGCAAGGCCCATGAACACTGAAGCTTTCTTT. It yields the protein CASSLDPARPMNTEAFF.

This sequence joins TRBV10-3 and TRBJ2-3, with no clear D. Germline CDR1 and CDR2: ENHRY and SYGVKD. V shed 2 bases and J shed 2 bases, with 5 bases lying between them. The CDR3 is 13 residues long. The DNA of the CDR3 is TGTGCCATCAGTGAGAGCAACACAGATACGCAGTATTTT. It yields the protein CAISESNTDTQYF.

The chain recombines TRBV7-7 with TRBJ2-3; D may be TRBD2 (7 bases). The CDR3 consists of 15 residues. Germline V gene sequence: CDR1 SSHAT, CDR2 FNYEAQ (reference sequence). The germline V and J ends were trimmed by 0 bases and 3 bases, with 10 bases remaining between them. Written as DNA, the CDR3 is TGTGCCAGCAGCTTAGCGGGGGGGCCTACAGATACGCAGTATTTT. Encoded protein: CASSLAGGPTDTQYF.

The chain carries TRBV6-1 and TRBJ1-6; a possible D gene is TRBD1 (6 bases). This CDR3 region has 15 residues. V gave up 2 bases and J gave up 6 bases, with 11 bases separating them. The germline V gene has CDR1 MNHNS and CDR2 SASEGT. This CDR3 is CASSEKQGSNSPLHF. The CDR3 DNA sequence: TGTGCCAGCAGTGAAAAACAGGGAAGTAATTCACCCCTCCACTTT.

The J gene is TRBJ2-3, the V gene TRBV28, with D unresolved. This CDR3 spans 15 amino acids. Germline assignment: CDR1 MDHEN and CDR2 SYDVKM. Trimming removed 6 bases from V and 2 bases from J, with 15 bases in between. CDR3 residues: CASSLTGSVTDTQYF. The DNA for the CDR3 is TGTGCCAGCAGCCTGACGGGCTCCGTCACAGATACGCAGTATTTT. Full variable domain (remainder filled in from reference TRBV28 and TRBJ2-3): DVKVTQSSRYLVKRTGEKVFLECVQDMDHENMFWYRQDPGLGLRLIYFSYDVKMKEKGDIPEGYSVSREKKERFSLILESASTNQTSMYLCASSLTGSVTDTQYFGPGTRLTVL.

This clone has only one observation. The V gene is TRBV30, the J gene TRBJ2-5; D tentatively fits TRBD1 or TRBD2 (5 bases each). The V gene's germline CDR1 is GTSNPN and CDR2 SVGIG (reference sequence). This CDR3 is built from 15 residues. Deletions cut 3 bases from V and 7 bases from J, with 21 bases between. CDR3 coding DNA: TGTGCCTGGAGATTGGACCCCTTCGCTGGGGGGACCCAGTACTTC. Protein product: CAWRLDPFAGGTQYF.

This sequence joins TRBV5-6 and TRBJ2-5; 14 nucleotides agree with TRBD2. The V segment lost 5 bases and the J segment 2 bases; nucleotides outside the gene matches: 5. The CDR3 has 16 amino acids. Per the germline V gene, CDR1 is SGHDT and CDR2 is YYEEEE. The CDR3 sequence: CASSRLAGGIQETQYF. CDR3 nucleotide sequence: TGTGCCAGCAGTCGACTAGCGGGGGGGATACAAGAGACCCAGTACTTC.

The chain employs TRBV6-5 and TRBJ1-3; no definite D call. There are 12 residues in the CDR3. Germline CDR1 MNHEY, CDR2 SVGAGI. The V end lost 8 bases, the J end lost 2 bases, and 7 bases lay between the germline ends. DNA of the CDR3: TGTGCCAGCGGGGTCCCTGGAAACACCATATATTTT. This sequence encodes CASGVPGNTIYF.

This clone was detected once. This CDR3 is CASSYHGTGLGQPQHF. The CDR3 DNA sequence: TGTGCCAGCAGTTACCACGGGACAGGGCTGGGTCAGCCCCAGCATTTT. This chain uses TRBV6-5 with TRBJ1-5; 9 nucleotides align to TRBD1. CDR1 is MNHEY, CDR2 SVGAGI, per germline. CDR3 length: 16 amino acids. With V trimmed by 2 bases and J by 6 bases, 8 bases remained unmatched.

The rearrangement uses TRBV11-2 and TRBJ2-7; D could derive from TRBD1 or TRBD2 (5 bases each). This CDR3 contains 14 residues. Germline-derived CDR1 and CDR2 are SGHAT and FQNNGV. V dropped 3 bases and J dropped 5 bases, with 14 bases sitting between them. The DNA for the CDR3 is TGTGCCAGCAGCTTCGAGTTACGGGGCCACGAGCAGTACTTC. It is translated as CASSFELRGHEQYF.